This paragraph reports one T cell receptor (beta chain). Its binding antigen is unknown. Nothing much larger sits one base from this clone, and base qualities are not available. This entry is derived from a study of blood T cell repertoires in COVID-19 (TCRdb year 2020). Broadly, across the study: Samples covering the acute and convalescent phases of COVID-19 were provided by collaborators in the United States, Italy and Spain. The prospective study material was composed of cDNA or gDNA derived from T cells, B-cell-depleted T cells, or PBMCs. Subjects who had been exposed to COVID-19, were actively infected with it, or had recovered from it provided the deeply sampled blood TCRbeta repertoires that made up the dataset. The repertoires were released in a freely available public database intended as a resource for research on the immune response to SARS-CoV-2. Samples were obtained from the ongoing ImmuneRACE study (first 160 participants) and from 950 to 1,500 subjects provided by 6 global collaborators. The sample metadata nearly always contained a de-identified subject ID, COVID-19 status, age in years and sex. Where available, HLA class I and class II types were taken from metadata supplied by the sample provider and were not determined by assay-based typing.

The immunoSEQ Assay, a bias-controlled multiplex PCR, was used to amplify TCRbeta CDR3 regions from genomic DNA. In the source study's methods: Nucleated cell counts per sample were estimated from amplification of reference gene primers within the assay. To quantify the absolute abundance of each unique TCRbeta CDR3 rearrangement, sequence reads were collapsed and filtered. For each sample, productive Simpson clonality was calculated as the square root of Simpson's diversity index across productive rearrangements. TCRdb provides this immuneACCESS table in a form limited to in-frame rearrangements. Some clones are lacking; in checked studies, under half of them reflect an unresolved V gene, and why the rest are absent is not known. The DNA gave D and trimming, while V, J and clone size come from that table. The sample yields hundreds of thousands of clones; 75% to 90% were counted once. Approximately 8% of the sample is in the top ten clones.

Participants in the prospective study were aged 18 to 89 years, lived in some 24 United States geographic areas, and enrolled through a virtual design. In the prospective study, participants were assigned to cohorts based on the clinical history participants reported in a screening survey and a study questionnaire. Recovered participants in ImmuneRACE Cohort 3 were defined by two consecutive negative NP/OP PCR tests, clearance by a healthcare professional, or resolution of symptoms. Mobile phlebotomists in the prospective study collected whole blood, serum and a nasopharyngeal or oropharyngeal swab from every participant. Additional blood draws and questionnaires over a roughly two-month period could optionally be provided by prospective study participants. Prospective study blood samples were shipped either frozen or at room temperature before DNA extraction. At the junction V is shortened by 2 bases and J by 1 base, with 9 bases in between. The CDR3 contains 14 residues, cysteine and phenylalanine counted. Only the CDR3 DNA is retained, 42 bases long and in frame from the first base. From the germline V gene, CDR1 is SGHRS and CDR2 is YFSETQ.

Broad study findings and their caveats: The amount of clinical and demographic metadata varied by source and participant and was provided uncurated.

The V and J genes are TRBV5-1 and TRBJ1-1; no D gene can be assigned with confidence. The sequence derives from a woman between 55 and 75 years old who had recovered from COVID-19. Sample: PBMCs or T cells enriched from blood (not recorded which). In nucleotides, the sequence is TGCGCCAGCAGCTTCGGAGGATCGAACACTGAAGCTTTCTTT. Its protein is CASSFGGSNTEAFF.